One and the same sample provided the 11 T cell receptor beta chains below, sequenced in a study of OX40 agonist ivuxolimab in advanced cancers. Some clones are missing from TCRdb's copy, which holds only in-frame ones; the method was immunoSEQ multiplex PCR. The sample records more than 75,000 clones, about 86% being singletons. Source: CD4+ or CD8+ T cells sorted from blood, taken in a trial of the OX40 agonist ivuxolimab. All receptors derive from an adult with an advanced solid tumor such as melanoma, head and neck, liver or kidney cancer.

There are a few counts of this clone. The chain combines TRBV19 with TRBJ2-3, with 10 bases aligning to TRBD2. The CDR3 is 16 amino acids. V trimming: 3 bases; J trimming: 4 bases; junction bases outside the gene matches: 7. Germline V gene lookup returns CDR1 LNHDA and CDR2 SQIVND (reference sequence). CDR3 sequence (DNA): TGTGCCAGTAGTATTCGGGCTAGCGGGAGTGCAGATACGCAGTATTTT. Translation gives CASSIRASGSADTQYF.

This sequence joins TRBV29-1 and TRBJ1-3; a weak D match, TRBD1 (6 bases). The CDR3 totals 14 residues. Germline V CDR1 and CDR2: SQVTM, ANQGSEA. The V gene lost 7 bases and the J gene lost 2 bases, with 15 bases spanning the gap. The CDR3 loop is CSAGTRLAGNTIYF. CDR3 bases: TGCAGCGCAGGGACAAGACTCGCTGGAAACACCATATATTTT.

V gene TRBV10-3 combines with J gene TRBJ1-2, with D maybe TRBD1 (6 bases). The CDR3 runs 18 residues. Trimming stripped 0 bases from V and 3 bases from J, with 20 bases between. CDR1 is ENHRY and CDR2 is SYGVKD in the germline V gene. The CDR3 nucleotides read TGTGCCATCAGTGAGTCGACCGGCAGGGCAGAGGGGGACTATGGCTACACCTTC. Amino acids: CAISESTGRAEGDYGYTF.

The chain couples TRBV25-1 to TRBJ1-5, with 9 nucleotides matching TRBD1. Germline loops: CDR1 MGHDK, CDR2 SYGVNS. This CDR3 has 12 residues. Germline trimming cut 11 bases from V and 9 bases from J; bases unmatched to any gene: 8. CDR3 sequence (DNA): TGTGCCGTACAGGGGGCGGAAGGGCCCCAGCATTTT. It yields the protein CAVQGAEGPQHF.

The sample holds one count of this clone. This chain links TRBV10-3 with TRBJ1-4; the match to TRBD1 covers 11 bases. V trimming: 1 base; J trimming: 7 bases; junction bases outside the gene matches: 8. The CDR3 consists of 17 residues. CDR1 is ENHRY, CDR2 SYGVKD, per germline. For the CDR3, the DNA is TGTGCCATCAGTGAGTGGGCAGGACAGGGGGCAAGTGAAAAACTGTTTTTT. Translated: CAISEWAGQGASEKLFF.

The genes are TRBV30 and TRBJ2-3; 8 positions agree with TRBD2. Germline CDR1 is GTSNPN and CDR2 is SVGIG (reference sequence). This CDR3 is built from 17 residues. The V gene end was trimmed by 3 bases and the J gene end by 0 bases; junction bases not matched to a gene: 11. The CDR3 sequence is CAWRPPGGGSSTDTQYF. CDR3 bases: TGTGCCTGGAGACCGCCCGGGGGGGGTTCTAGCACAGATACGCAGTATTTT. The whole variable domain, filled in from reference TRBV30 and TRBJ2-3, reads SQTIHQWPATLVQPVGSPLSLECTVEGTSNPNLYWYRQAAGRGLQLLFYSVGIGQISSEVPQNLSASRPQDRQFILSSKKLLLSDSGFYLCAWRPPGGGSSTDTQYFGPGTRLTVL.

The chain couples TRBV6-1 to TRBJ1-3; D gene ambiguous. V dropped 9 bases and J dropped 2 bases, with 11 bases sitting between them. The CDR3 runs 13 residues. CDR1 is MNHNS, CDR2 SASEGT, per germline. CDR3: CASSRETGNTIYF. CDR3 nucleotide sequence: TGTGCCAGTTCCCGGGAGACTGGAAACACCATATATTTT.

The CDR3 sequence: CASRPGTGTETQYF. DNA for the CDR3: TGTGCCAGCAGGCCTGGGACAGGGACCGAGACCCAGTACTTC. V usage is TRBV6-6 and J usage is TRBJ2-5; 9 bases are shared with TRBD1. The J segment lost 5 bases and the V segment lost 6 bases, leaving 7 bases of the junction unmatched. CDR1 is MNHNY and CDR2 is SVGAGI in the germline V gene (reference sequence). This CDR3 contains 14 residues.

J is TRBJ1-4 and V is TRBV6-5, with D tentatively TRBD1 (5 bases). The CDR3 contains 15 residues. Germline V gene sequence: CDR1 MNHEY, CDR2 SVGAGI. V was cut by 2 bases and J by 4 bases, with 11 bases left in between. CDR3: CASSYGDGINEKLFF. The CDR3 DNA is TGTGCCAGCAGTTACGGGGACGGGATTAATGAAAAACTGTTTTTT.

The chain has TRBV2 and TRBJ2-3; 8 bases line up with TRBD2. Germline V lookup: CDR1 SNHLY, CDR2 FYNNEI. This CDR3 is 18 amino acids long. Trimming removed 5 bases from V and 4 bases from J; junction bases left unmatched: 17. CDR3 in amino acids: CASSPRIAGMGAPDTQYF. The CDR3 DNA sequence: TGTGCCAGCAGTCCCCGGATAGCGGGGATGGGGGCACCAGATACGCAGTATTTT.

The chain joins TRBV6-5 to TRBJ1-1, with 7 bases lining up with TRBD1. The CDR3 runs 14 residues. V was pared by 2 bases and J by 1 base, with 1 base of the junction left unmatched. Germline loops: CDR1 MNHEY, CDR2 SVGAGI. CDR3 coding DNA: TGTGCCAGCAGTTACAGGGGGCGGAACACTGAAGCTTTCTTT. It translates to CASSYRGRNTEAFF.